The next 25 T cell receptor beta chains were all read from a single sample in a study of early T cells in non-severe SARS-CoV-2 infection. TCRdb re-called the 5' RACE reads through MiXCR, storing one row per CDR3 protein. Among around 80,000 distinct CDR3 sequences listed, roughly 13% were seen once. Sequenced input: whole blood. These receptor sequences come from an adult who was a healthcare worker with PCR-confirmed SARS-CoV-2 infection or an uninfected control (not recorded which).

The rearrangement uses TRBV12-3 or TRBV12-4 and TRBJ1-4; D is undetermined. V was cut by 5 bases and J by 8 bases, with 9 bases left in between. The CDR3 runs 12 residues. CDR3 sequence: CASSRRREKLFF. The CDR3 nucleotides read TGTGCCAGCAGTCGCCGACGGGAAAAACTGTTTTTT.

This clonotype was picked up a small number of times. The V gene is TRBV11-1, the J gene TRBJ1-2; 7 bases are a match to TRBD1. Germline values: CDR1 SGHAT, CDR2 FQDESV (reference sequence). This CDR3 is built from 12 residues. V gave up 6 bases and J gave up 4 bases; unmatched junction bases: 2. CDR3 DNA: TGTGCCAGCAGGACAGGGAGCTATGGCTACACCTTC. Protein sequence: CASRTGSYGYTF.

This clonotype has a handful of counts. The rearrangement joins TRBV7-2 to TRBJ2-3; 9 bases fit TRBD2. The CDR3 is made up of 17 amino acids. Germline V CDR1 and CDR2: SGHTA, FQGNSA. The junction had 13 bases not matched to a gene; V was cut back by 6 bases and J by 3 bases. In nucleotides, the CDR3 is TGTGCCAGCAGTGTCCCAACAGCGGGAGGTTATACAGATACGCAGTATTTT. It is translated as CASSVPTAGGYTDTQYF.

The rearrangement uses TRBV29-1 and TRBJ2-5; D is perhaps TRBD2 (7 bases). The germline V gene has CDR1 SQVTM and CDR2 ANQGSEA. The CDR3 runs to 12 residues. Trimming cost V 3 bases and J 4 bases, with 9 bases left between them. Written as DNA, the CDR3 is TGCAGCGTTGAGGGGGGGGCAGAGACCCAGTACTTC. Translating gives CSVEGGAETQYF.

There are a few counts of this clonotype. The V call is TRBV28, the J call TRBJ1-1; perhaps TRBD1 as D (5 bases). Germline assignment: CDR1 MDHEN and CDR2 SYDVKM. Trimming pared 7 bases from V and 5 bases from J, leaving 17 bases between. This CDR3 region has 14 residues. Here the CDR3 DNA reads TGTGCCAGCACCTTCGGGGCAGGGAAAACTGAAGCTTTCTTT. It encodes CASTFGAGKTEAFF.

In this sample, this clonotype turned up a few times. The CDR3 region has the DNA TGTGCCAGCTCACCACAAATAGACACAGATACGCAGTATTTT. It specifies CASSPQIDTDTQYF. The V call is TRBV18, the J call TRBJ2-3; D uncertain. The CDR3 totals 14 residues. Trimming shortened V by 1 base and J by 2 bases, and 7 bases separated the two germline ends. Germline assignment: CDR1 KGHSH and CDR2 LQKENI.

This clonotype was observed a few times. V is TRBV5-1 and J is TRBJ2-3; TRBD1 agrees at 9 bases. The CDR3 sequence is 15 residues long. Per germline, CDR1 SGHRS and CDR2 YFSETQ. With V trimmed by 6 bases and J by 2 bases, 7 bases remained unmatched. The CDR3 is CASTRGDRDTDTQYF. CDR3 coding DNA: TGCGCCAGCACCCGCGGGGACAGGGACACAGATACGCAGTATTTT. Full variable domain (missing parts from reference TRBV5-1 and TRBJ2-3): KAGVTQTPRYLIKTRGQQVTLSCSPISGHRSVSWYQQTPGQGLQFLFEYFSETQRNKGNFPGRFSGRQFSNSRSEMNVSTLELGDSALYLCASTRGDRDTDTQYFGPGTRLTVL.

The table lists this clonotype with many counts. This CDR3 reads CSARVARGTHSGNTIYF. CDR3 bases: TGCAGTGCTAGAGTCGCCAGGGGGACTCACTCTGGAAACACCATATATTTT. The V and J genes are TRBV20-1 and TRBJ1-3; 7 nucleotides match TRBD1. J lost 0 bases, V lost 1 base, and 9 bases had no gene match. The CDR3 length is 17 residues. Looked up from germline, CDR1 is DFQATT and CDR2 is SNEGSKA (reference sequence).

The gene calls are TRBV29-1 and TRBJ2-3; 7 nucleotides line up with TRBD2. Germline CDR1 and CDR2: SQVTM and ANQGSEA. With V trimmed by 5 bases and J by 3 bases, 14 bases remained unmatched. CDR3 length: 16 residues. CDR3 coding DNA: TGCAGCGTTCCCCTAGCGGTTAGCGGGTTGACAGATACGCAGTATTTT. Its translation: CSVPLAVSGLTDTQYF.

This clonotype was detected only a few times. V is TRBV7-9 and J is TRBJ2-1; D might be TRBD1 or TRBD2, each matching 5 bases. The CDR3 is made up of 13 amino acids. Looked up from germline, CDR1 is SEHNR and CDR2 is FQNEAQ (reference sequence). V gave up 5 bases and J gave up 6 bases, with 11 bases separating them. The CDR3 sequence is CASSPSGGNEQFF. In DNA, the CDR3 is TGTGCCAGCAGCCCCTCTGGGGGCAATGAGCAGTTCTTC.

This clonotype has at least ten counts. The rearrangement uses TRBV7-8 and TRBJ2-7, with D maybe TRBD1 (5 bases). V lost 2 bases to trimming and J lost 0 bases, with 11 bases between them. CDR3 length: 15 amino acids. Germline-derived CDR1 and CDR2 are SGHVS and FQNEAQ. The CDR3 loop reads CASSLIRGSSYEQYF. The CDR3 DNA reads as TGTGCCAGCAGCTTAATAAGGGGAAGCTCCTACGAGCAGTACTTC.

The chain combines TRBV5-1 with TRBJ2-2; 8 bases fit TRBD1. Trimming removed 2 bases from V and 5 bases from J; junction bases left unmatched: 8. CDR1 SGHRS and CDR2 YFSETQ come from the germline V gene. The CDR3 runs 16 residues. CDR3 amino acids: CASSFNRGSRTGELFF. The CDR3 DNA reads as TGCGCCAGCAGCTTTAACAGGGGGTCGAGGACCGGGGAGCTGTTTTTT.

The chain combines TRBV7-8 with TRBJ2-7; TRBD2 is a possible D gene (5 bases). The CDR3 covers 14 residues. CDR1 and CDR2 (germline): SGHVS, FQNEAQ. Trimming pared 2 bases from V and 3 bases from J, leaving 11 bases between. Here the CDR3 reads CASSLSDYYYEQYF. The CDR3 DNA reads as TGTGCCAGCAGCTTATCAGACTACTACTACGAGCAGTACTTC.

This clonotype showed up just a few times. The CDR3 coding sequence is TGTGCCAGCAGTTCCGTCGGGAGGGTTGGGAGCGAGCAGTACTTC. It encodes CASSSVGRVGSEQYF. The chain couples TRBV6-2 or TRBV6-3 to TRBJ2-7, with 8 bases that match TRBD2. This CDR3 is built from 15 residues. Germline CDR1 and CDR2: MNHEY and SVGEGT. Losses at the gene ends were 4 bases for V and 6 bases for J; bases not matched to a gene: 11.

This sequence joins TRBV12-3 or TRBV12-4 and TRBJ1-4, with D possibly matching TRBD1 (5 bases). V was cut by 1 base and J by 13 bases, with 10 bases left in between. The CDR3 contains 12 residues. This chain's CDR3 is CASSLGQNRLFF. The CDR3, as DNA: TGTGCCAGCAGTTTAGGACAGAATAGACTGTTTTTT.

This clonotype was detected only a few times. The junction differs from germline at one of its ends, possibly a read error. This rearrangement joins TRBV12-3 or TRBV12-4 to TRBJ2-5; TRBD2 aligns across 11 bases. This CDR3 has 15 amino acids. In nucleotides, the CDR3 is TGTGCCAGCAGTCTAGCGGGGGGTAGACCTGAGACCCAGTACTTC. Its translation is CASSLAGGRPETQYF.

The CDR3 loop is CASSSGTGTNEQFF. For the CDR3, the DNA is TGCGCCAGCAGCTCCGGGACAGGGACCAATGAGCAGTTCTTC. The genes are TRBV5-1 and TRBJ2-1; TRBD1 aligns across 9 bases. Germline lookup yields CDR1 SGHRS and CDR2 YFSETQ. V was clipped by 3 bases and J by 6 bases; unmatched bases: 4. This CDR3 comprises 14 residues.

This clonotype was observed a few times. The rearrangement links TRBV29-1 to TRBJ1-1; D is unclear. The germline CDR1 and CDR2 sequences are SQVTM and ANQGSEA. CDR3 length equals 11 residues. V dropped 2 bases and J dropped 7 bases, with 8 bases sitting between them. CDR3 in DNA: TGCAGCGTTGAACAGGCAATTGAAGCTTTCTTT. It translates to CSVEQAIEAFF.

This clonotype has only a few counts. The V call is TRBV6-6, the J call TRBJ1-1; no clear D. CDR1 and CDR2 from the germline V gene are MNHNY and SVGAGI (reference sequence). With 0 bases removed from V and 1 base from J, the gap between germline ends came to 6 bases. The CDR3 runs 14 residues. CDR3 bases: TGTGCCAGCAGTTACTCGGGTAGGAACACTGAAGCTTTCTTT. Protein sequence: CASSYSGRNTEAFF.

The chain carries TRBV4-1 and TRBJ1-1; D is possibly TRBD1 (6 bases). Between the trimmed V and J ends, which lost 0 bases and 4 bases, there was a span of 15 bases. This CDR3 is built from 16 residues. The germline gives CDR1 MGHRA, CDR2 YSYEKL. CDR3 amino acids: CASSQEKGVLGTEAFF. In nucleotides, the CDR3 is TGCGCCAGCAGCCAAGAGAAGGGGGTTTTGGGCACTGAAGCTTTCTTT.

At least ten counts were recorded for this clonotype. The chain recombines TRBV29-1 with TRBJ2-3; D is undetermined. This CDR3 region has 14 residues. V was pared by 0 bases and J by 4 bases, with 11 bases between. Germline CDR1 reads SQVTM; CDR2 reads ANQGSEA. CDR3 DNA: TGCAGCGTTGAAGATCGGCGGCAGGCAGATACGCAGTATTTT. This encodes CSVEDRRQADTQYF.

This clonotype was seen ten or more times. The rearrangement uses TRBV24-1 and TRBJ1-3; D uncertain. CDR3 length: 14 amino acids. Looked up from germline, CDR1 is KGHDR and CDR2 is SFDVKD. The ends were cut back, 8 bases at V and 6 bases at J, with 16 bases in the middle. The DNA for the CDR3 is TGTGCCACCAAGTGGCGGTGGTTGGAAAACACCATATATTTT. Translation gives CATKWRWLENTIYF.

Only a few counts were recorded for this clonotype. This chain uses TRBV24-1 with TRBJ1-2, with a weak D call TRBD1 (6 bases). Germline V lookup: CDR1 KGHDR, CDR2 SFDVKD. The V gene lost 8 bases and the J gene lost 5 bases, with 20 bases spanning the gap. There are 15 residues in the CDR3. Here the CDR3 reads CATTRLRGGRYGYTF. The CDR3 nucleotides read TGTGCCACCACCAGACTAAGGGGGGGAAGATATGGCTACACCTTC.

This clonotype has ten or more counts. This CDR3 is CSVDSYQPQHF. The CDR3 DNA reads TGCAGCGTTGACAGCTATCAGCCCCAGCATTTT. J is TRBJ1-5 and V is TRBV29-1, with D hard to call. The CDR3 totals 11 residues. The V end was cut by 3 bases, the J end by 5 bases, with 5 bases between. Germline V gene data show CDR1 as SQVTM and CDR2 as ANQGSEA.

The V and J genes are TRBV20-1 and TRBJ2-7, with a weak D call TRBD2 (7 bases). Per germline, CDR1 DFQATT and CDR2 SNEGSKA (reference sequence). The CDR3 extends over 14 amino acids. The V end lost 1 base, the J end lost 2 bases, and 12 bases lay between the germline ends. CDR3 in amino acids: CSARGEGQPYEQYF. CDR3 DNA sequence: TGCAGTGCTAGAGGGGAGGGACAACCCTACGAGCAGTACTTC.